The 7 T cell receptor beta chains reported below all come from one sample, sequenced in a study of identical twins. Using its own MiXCR run on the 5' RACE reads, TCRdb lists one record per CDR3 protein. The table lists approximately 600,000 distinct CDR3 sequences, just over 7% of them singletons. These data also formed part of another study, on yellow fever vaccine responses in identical twins.

Sequenced sample: PBMCs. The source is a young woman in good health.

This clonotype was seen more than once but under ten times. This chain connects TRBV27 to TRBJ2-7; D not resolved. CDR1 is MNHEY, CDR2 SMNVEV, per germline (reference sequence). The CDR3 sequence is 13 residues long. The V end was cut by 0 bases, the J end by 3 bases, with 6 bases between. The CDR3 spells CASSLSANYEQYF. CDR3 coding DNA: TGTGCCAGCAGTTTATCGGCCAACTACGAGCAGTACTTC.

V and J are TRBV7-9 and TRBJ2-5; D unresolved. There are 14 residues in the CDR3. Trimming shortened V by 1 base and J by 2 bases, and 8 bases separated the two germline ends. In germline, CDR1 is SEHNR, CDR2 FQNEAQ (reference sequence). CDR3 residues: CASSLVAEQETQYF. The CDR3 coding sequence is TGTGCCAGCAGCTTAGTGGCAGAACAAGAGACCCAGTACTTC. The full variable domain, completed using reference TRBV7-9 and TRBJ2-5, is DTGVSQNPRHKITKRGQNVTFRCDPISEHNRLYWYRQTLGQGPEFLTYFQNEAQLEKSRLLSDRFSAERPKGSFSTLEIQRTEQGDSAMYLCASSLVAEQETQYFGPGTRLLVL.

This chain links TRBV28 with TRBJ2-1, with TRBD1 matching 7 bases. V gave up 6 bases and J gave up 4 bases; unmatched junction bases: 6. Germline CDR1 MDHEN, CDR2 SYDVKM. CDR3 length: 14 amino acids. This chain's CDR3 is CASRHRDSYNEQFF. In nucleotides, the CDR3 is TGTGCCAGCAGGCACCGGGACAGTTACAATGAGCAGTTCTTC.

V is TRBV5-1 and J is TRBJ2-1, with 8 positions matching TRBD1. This CDR3 contains 16 residues. V trimming: 3 bases; J trimming: 2 bases; junction bases outside the gene matches: 7. The germline V gene has CDR1 SGHRS and CDR2 YFSETQ. The CDR3, as DNA: TGCGCCAGCAGCTCGCGACAGGGGATGACCTACAATGAGCAGTTCTTC. Translated: CASSSRQGMTYNEQFF.

The J gene is TRBJ1-2, the V gene TRBV15; no definite D call. The germline V gene has CDR1 LNHNV and CDR2 YYDKDF (reference sequence). There are 14 residues in the CDR3. Between the trimmed V and J ends, which lost 8 bases and 0 bases, there was a span of 13 bases. The CDR3 nucleotides read TGTGCCACCGCGGCGGCCAACTCTAACTATGGCTACACCTTC. Translating gives CATAAANSNYGYTF.

The sample holds a few counts of this clonotype. This chain uses TRBV3-1 with TRBJ1-3; D is possibly TRBD1 (6 bases). Between the trimmed V and J ends, which lost 4 bases and 7 bases, there was a span of 11 bases. Germline V lookup: CDR1 LGHDT, CDR2 YNNKEL (reference sequence). CDR3 length: 13 amino acids. The CDR3 loop is CASSPNRANTIYF. CDR3 DNA sequence: TGTGCCAGCAGCCCTAACAGGGCGAACACCATATATTTT.

This clonotype was observed many times. This chain uses TRBV4-1 with TRBJ1-6, with D possibly being TRBD1 (6 bases). Deletions cut 1 base from V and 9 bases from J, with 16 bases between. There are 16 residues in the CDR3. The germline CDR1 and CDR2 sequences are MGHRA and YSYEKL. The CDR3 DNA reads as TGCGCCAGCAGCCAAGGTATCCCAGGGGTGGGTTCACCCCTCCACTTT. Translation: CASSQGIPGVGSPLHF.